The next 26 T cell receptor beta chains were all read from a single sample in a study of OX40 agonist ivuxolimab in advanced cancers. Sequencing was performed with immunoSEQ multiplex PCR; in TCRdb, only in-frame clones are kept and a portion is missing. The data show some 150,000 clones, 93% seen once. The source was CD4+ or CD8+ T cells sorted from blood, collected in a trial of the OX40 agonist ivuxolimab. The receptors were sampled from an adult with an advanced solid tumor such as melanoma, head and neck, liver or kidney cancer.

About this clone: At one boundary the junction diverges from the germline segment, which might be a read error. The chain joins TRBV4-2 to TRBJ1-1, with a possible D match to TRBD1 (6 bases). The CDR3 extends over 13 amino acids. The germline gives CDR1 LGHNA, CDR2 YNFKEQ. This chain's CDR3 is CASSQQGNAEAFF. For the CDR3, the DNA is TGTGCCAGCAGCCAACAGGGGAACGCTGAAGCTTTCTTT.

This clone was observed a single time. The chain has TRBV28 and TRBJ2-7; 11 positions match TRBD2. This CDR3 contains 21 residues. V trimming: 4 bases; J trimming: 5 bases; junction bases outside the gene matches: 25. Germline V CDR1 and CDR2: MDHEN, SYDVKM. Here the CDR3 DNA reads TGTGCCAGCAGTTCCATGCCCCTCCGACGGTTCCGTAGCGGGAGGGCCGACGAGCAGTACTTC. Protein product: CASSSMPLRRFRSGRADEQYF.

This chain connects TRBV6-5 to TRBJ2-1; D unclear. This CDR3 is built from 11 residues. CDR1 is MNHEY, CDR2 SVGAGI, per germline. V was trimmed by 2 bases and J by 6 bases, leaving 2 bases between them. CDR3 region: CASSYINEQFF. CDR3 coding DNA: TGTGCCAGCAGTTACATCAATGAGCAGTTCTTC.

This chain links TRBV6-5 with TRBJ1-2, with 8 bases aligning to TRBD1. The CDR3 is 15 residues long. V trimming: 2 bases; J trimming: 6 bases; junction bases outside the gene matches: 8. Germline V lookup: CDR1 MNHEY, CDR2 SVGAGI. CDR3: CASSYGQGAPNGYTF. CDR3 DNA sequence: TGTGCCAGCAGTTACGGTCAGGGGGCCCCCAATGGCTACACCTTC.

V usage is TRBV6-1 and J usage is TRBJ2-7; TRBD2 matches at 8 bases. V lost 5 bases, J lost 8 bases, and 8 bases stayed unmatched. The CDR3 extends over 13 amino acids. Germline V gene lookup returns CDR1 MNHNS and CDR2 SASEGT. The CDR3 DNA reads TGTGCCAGCAGTAAACTAGCGGCCACCAAGCAGTACTTC. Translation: CASSKLAATKQYF.

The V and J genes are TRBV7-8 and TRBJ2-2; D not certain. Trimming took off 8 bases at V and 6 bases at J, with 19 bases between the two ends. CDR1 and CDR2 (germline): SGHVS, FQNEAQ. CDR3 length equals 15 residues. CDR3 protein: CASLSLVNPPGELFF. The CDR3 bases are TGTGCCAGCCTTTCCCTGGTAAATCCACCCGGGGAGCTGTTTTTT.

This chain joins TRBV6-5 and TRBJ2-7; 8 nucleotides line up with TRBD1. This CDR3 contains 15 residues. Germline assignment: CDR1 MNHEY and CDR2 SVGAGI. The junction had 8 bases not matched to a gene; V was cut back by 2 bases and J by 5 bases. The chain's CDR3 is CASSYEGQGDNEQYF. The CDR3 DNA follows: TGTGCCAGCAGTTACGAAGGACAGGGAGACAACGAGCAGTACTTC.

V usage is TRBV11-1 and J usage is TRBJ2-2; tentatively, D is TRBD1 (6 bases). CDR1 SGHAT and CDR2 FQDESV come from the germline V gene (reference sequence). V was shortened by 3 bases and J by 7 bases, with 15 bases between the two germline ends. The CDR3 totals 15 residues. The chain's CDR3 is CASSFQGIRHGELFF. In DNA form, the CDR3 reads TGTGCCAGCAGCTTCCAGGGGATCCGACACGGGGAGCTGTTTTTT.

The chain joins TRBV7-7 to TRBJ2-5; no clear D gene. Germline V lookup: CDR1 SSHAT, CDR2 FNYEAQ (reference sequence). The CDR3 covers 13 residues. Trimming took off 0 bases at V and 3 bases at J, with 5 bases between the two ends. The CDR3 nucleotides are TGTGCCAGCAGCTTAGCGGGGAAAGAGACCCAGTACTTC. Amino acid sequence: CASSLAGKETQYF.

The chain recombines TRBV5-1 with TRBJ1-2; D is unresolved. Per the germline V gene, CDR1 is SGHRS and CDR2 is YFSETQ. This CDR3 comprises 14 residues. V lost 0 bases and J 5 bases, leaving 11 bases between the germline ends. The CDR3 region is CASSLDHLLYGYTF. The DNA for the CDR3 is TGCGCCAGCAGCTTGGATCACCTACTTTATGGCTACACCTTC.

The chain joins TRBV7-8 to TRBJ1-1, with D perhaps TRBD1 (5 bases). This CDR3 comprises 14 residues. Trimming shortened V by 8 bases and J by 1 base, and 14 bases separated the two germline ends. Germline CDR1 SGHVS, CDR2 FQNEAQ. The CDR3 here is CASSTAGGNTEAFF. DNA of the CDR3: TGTGCCAGCTCCACAGCGGGGGGGAACACTGAAGCTTTCTTT.

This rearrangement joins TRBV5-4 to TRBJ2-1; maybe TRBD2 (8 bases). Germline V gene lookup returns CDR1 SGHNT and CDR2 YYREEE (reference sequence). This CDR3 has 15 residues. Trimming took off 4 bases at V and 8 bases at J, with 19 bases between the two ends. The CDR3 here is CASSPGGLGGHEQFF. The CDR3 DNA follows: TGTGCCAGCAGCCCGGGGGGACTAGGGGGCCATGAGCAGTTCTTC.

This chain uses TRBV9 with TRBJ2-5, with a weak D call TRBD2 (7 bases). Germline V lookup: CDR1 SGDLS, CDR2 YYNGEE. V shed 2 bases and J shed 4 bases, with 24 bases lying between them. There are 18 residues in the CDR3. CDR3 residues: CASSVGASGAGALETQYF. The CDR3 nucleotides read TGTGCCAGCAGCGTTGGGGCATCCGGGGCGGGGGCCTTAGAGACCCAGTACTTC.

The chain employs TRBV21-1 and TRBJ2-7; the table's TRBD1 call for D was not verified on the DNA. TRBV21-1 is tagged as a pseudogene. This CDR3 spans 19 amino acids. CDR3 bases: TGTGCCAGCATCCTAGTCCGGGACAGGGGCTACAGGAGCTCCTACGAGCAGTACTTC. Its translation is CASILVRDRGYRSSYEQYF.

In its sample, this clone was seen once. The CDR3 reads CASSLDRLDEQYF. As DNA, the CDR3 is TGTGCCAGCAGCCTCGACCGTCTCGACGAGCAGTACTTC. The chain recombines TRBV5-4 with TRBJ2-5; D remains ambiguous. Gene TRBJ2-7 matches the end of the DNA better, so the J call may be wrong. The germline V gene encodes CDR1 SGHNT and CDR2 YYREEE (reference sequence). CDR3 length: 13 residues.

The CDR3 region is CASRQGLAVSTDTQYF. CDR3 nucleotide sequence: TGCGCCAGCAGACAGGGGCTAGCGGTGAGCACAGATACGCAGTATTTT. The rearrangement joins TRBV5-1 to TRBJ2-3; the D gene could be TRBD1 or TRBD2 (7 bases each). V lost 5 bases, J lost 0 bases, and 16 bases lay in between. Per the germline V gene, CDR1 is SGHRS and CDR2 is YFSETQ. This CDR3 comprises 16 residues. Looking up the rest from reference TRBV5-1 and TRBJ2-3 gives the full variable domain: KAGVTQTPRYLIKTRGQQVTLSCSPISGHRSVSWYQQTPGQGLQFLFEYFSETQRNKGNFPGRFSGRQFSNSRSEMNVSTLELGDSALYLCASRQGLAVSTDTQYFGPGTRLTVL.

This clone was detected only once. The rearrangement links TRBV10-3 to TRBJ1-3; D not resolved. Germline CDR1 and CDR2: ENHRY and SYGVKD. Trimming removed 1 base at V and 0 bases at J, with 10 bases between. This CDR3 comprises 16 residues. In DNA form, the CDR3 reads TGTGCCATCAGTGAGTATGATCGTACCTCTGGAAACACCATATATTTT. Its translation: CAISEYDRTSGNTIYF.

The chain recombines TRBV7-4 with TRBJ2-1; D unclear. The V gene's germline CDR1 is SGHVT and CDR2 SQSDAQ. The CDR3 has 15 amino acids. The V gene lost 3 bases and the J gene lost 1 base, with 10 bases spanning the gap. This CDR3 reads CASSFWGLSYNEQFF. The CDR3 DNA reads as TGTGCCAGCAGCTTTTGGGGTCTTTCCTACAATGAGCAGTTCTTC.

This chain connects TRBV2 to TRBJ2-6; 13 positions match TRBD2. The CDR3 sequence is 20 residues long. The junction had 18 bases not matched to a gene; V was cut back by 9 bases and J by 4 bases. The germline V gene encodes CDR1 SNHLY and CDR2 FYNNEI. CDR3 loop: CARYSPLGTSGIRGANVLTF. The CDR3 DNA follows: TGTGCCAGATATTCTCCCCTCGGGACTAGCGGGATCAGGGGGGCCAACGTCCTGACTTTC.

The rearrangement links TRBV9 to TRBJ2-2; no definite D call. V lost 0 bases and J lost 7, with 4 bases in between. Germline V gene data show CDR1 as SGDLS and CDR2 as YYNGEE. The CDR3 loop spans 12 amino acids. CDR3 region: CASSVGGGELFF. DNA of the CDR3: TGTGCCAGCAGCGTAGGAGGCGGGGAGCTGTTTTTT.

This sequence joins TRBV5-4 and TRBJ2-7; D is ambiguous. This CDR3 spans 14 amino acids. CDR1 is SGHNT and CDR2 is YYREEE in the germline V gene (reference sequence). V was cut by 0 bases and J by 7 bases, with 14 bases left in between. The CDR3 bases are TGTGCCAGCAGCTTGGCCTTGGGTTTCGGGGAGCAGTACTTC. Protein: CASSLALGFGEQYF.

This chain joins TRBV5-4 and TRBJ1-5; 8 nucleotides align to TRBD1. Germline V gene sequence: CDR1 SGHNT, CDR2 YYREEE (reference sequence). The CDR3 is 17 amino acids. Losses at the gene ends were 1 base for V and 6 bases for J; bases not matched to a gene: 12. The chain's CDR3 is CASSLRLTGAGGQPQHF. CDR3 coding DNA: TGTGCCAGCAGCTTGCGATTGACAGGGGCCGGGGGTCAGCCCCAGCATTTT.

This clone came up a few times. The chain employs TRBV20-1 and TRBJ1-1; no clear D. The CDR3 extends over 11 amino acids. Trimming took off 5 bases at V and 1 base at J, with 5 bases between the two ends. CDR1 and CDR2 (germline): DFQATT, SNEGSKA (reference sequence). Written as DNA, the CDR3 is TGCAGTGCTTCCACGAACACTGAAGCTTTCTTT. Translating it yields CSASTNTEAFF.

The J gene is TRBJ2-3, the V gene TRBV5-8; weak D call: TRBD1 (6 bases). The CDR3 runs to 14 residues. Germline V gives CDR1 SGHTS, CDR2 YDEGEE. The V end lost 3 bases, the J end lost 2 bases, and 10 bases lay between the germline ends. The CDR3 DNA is TGTGCCAGCAGCTCCCACAGGGACACAGATACGCAGTATTTT. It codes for CASSSHRDTDTQYF. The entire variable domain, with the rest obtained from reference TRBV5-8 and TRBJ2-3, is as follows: EAGVTQSPTHLIKTRGQQATLRCSPISGHTSVYWYQQALGLGLQFLLWYDEGEERNRGNFPPRFSGRQFPNYSSELNVNALELEDSALYLCASSSHRDTDTQYFGPGTRLTVL.

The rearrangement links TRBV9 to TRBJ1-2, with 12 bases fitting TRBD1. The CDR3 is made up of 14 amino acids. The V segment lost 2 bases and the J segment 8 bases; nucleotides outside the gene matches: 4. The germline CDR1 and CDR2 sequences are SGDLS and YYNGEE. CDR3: CASSVGTGGAGYTF. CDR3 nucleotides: TGTGCCAGCAGCGTCGGGACAGGGGGCGCCGGCTACACCTTC. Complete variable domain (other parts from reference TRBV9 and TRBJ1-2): DSGVTQTPKHLITATGQRVTLRCSPRSGDLSVYWYQQSLDQGLQFLIQYYNGEERAKGNILERFSAQQFPDLHSELNLSSLELGDSALYFCASSVGTGGAGYTFGSGTRLTVV.

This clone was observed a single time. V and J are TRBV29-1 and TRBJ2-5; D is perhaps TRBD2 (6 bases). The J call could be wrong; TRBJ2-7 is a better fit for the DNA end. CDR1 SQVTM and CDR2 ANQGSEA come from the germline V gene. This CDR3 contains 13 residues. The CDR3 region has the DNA TGCAGCGTTGTTTCGGGGGTTCCCTACGAGCAGTACTTC. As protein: CSVVSGVPYEQYF.